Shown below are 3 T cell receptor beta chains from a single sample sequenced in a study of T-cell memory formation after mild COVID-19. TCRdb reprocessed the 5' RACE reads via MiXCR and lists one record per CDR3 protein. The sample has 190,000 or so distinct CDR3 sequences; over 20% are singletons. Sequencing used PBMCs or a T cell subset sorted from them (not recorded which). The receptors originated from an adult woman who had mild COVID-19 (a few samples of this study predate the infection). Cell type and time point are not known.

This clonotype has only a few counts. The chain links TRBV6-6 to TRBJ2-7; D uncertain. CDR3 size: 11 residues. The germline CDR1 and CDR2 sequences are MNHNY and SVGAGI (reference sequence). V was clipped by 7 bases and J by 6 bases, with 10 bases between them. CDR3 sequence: CASTGGGEQYF. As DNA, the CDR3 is TGTGCCAGCACTGGCGGCGGCGAGCAGTACTTC.

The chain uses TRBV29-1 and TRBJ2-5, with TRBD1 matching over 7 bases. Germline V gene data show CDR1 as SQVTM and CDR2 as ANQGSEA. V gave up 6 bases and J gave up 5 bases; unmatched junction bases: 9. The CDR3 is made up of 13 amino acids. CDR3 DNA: TGCAGCGTACTATTCGACAGGGATGAGACCCAGTACTTC. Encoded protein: CSVLFDRDETQYF.

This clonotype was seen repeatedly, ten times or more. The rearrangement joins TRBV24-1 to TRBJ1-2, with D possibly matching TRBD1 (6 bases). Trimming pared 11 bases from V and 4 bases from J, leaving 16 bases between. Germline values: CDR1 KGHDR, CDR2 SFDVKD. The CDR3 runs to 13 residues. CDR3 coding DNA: TGTGCCATCCGGGACGGGACAAGCTATGGCTACACCTTC. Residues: CAIRDGTSYGYTF.